The 27 T cell receptor beta chains in this list originate from one sample, sequenced in a study. TCRdb re-called the 5' RACE reads through MiXCR, storing one row per CDR3 protein. Among 50,000 to 75,000 distinct CDR3 sequences listed, 20% to 25% were seen once. What was sequenced was memory CD4+ T cells sorted from a lymph node. The subset here: memory CD4+ T cells, CD4+CD45RO+CD25-. The receptors were gathered from a female donor with breast cancer.

In the case of this clonotype: The junction does not match germline at one end; this may be a read error. The chain combines TRBV5-5 with TRBJ1-2, with a possible D match to TRBD1 (5 bases). CDR3 length: 12 residues. Germline values: CDR1 SGHKS, CDR2 YYEKEE (reference sequence). The DNA of the CDR3 is TGTACCAGCGGGGGAACGGGCCGGGGCTACACCTTC. Translated: CTSGGTGRGYTF.

V gene TRBV29-1 combines with J gene TRBJ1-2; D uncertain. CDR3 length: 14 residues. CDR1 SQVTM and CDR2 ANQGSEA come from the germline V gene. V lost 5 bases to trimming and J lost 5 bases, with 18 bases between them. CDR3 sequence (DNA): TGCAGCGTTAGTGGGAGGACGGGAGGATATGGCTACACCTTC. The encoded protein is CSVSGRTGGYGYTF.

The rearrangement joins TRBV20-1 to TRBJ1-1; D remains unclear. The CDR3 is 15 amino acids. With 0 bases removed from V and 3 bases from J, the gap between germline ends came to 14 bases. The V gene's germline CDR1 is DFQATT and CDR2 SNEGSKA (reference sequence). The CDR3 DNA is TGCAGTGCTAGAGATCAGAATAGGGTTTACACTGAAGCTTTCTTT. Its translation is CSARDQNRVYTEAFF.

This clonotype was observed a handful of times. The chain employs TRBV27 and TRBJ2-2; no reliable D call. This CDR3 is built from 15 residues. The V end was cut by 5 bases, the J end by 1 base, with 11 bases between. Germline loops: CDR1 MNHEY, CDR2 SMNVEV (reference sequence). The CDR3 region has the DNA TGTGCCAGCAGTCCCGAAATAATGAACACCGGGGAGCTGTTTTTT. Translation: CASSPEIMNTGELFF.

This clonotype occurred a few times. The V gene is TRBV28, the J gene TRBJ1-2; TRBD1 is a possible D gene (5 bases). Germline V gives CDR1 MDHEN, CDR2 SYDVKM. CDR3 length: 13 residues. The ends were cut back, 6 bases at V and 6 bases at J, with 14 bases in the middle. The CDR3 sequence is CASSLSQEDGYTF. The CDR3 DNA is TGTGCCAGCAGCCTTTCACAGGAAGATGGCTACACCTTC.

This clonotype was counted between two and nine times. The V and J genes are TRBV5-1 and TRBJ2-7; 9 positions agree with TRBD2. The CDR3 is made up of 15 amino acids. Germline CDR1 is SGHRS and CDR2 is YFSETQ. The trim removed 0 bases at V and 3 bases at J, leaving 4 bases unmatched. Written as DNA, the CDR3 is TGCGCCAGCAGCTTGGATGGAGCGGGAGGCTACGAGCAGTACTTC. Amino acids: CASSLDGAGGYEQYF.

At least ten counts were recorded for this clonotype. This chain connects TRBV6-1 to TRBJ2-5; possible D gene TRBD2, 6 bases. Germline loops: CDR1 MNHNS, CDR2 SASEGT. The CDR3 length is 13 residues. Trimming removed 2 bases at V and 7 bases at J, with 11 bases between. The CDR3 DNA follows: TGTGCCAGCAGTGAAAGGAGGGTCGGGACCCAGTACTTC. It specifies CASSERRVGTQYF.

This clonotype was seen many times. V usage is TRBV5-1 and J usage is TRBJ1-5, with D unresolved. This CDR3 spans 14 amino acids. CDR1 is SGHRS, CDR2 YFSETQ, per germline. V was clipped by 0 bases and J by 2 bases, with 6 bases between them. The CDR3 DNA is TGCGCCAGCAGCTTGGTTTCTGGCAATCAGCCCCAGCATTTT. Protein: CASSLVSGNQPQHF.

The chain carries TRBV4-2 and TRBJ1-5, with D possibly TRBD1 on 6 matching bases. Trimming stripped 0 bases from V and 3 bases from J, with 12 bases between. The CDR3 is made up of 16 amino acids. Germline V gives CDR1 LGHNA, CDR2 YNFKEQ. In nucleotides, the CDR3 is TGTGCCAGCAGCCAAGACCCTACAGGGCTCAATCAGCCCCAGCATTTT. This translates into CASSQDPTGLNQPQHF.

J is TRBJ1-4 and V is TRBV4-3; TRBD1 matches at 11 bases. There are 17 residues in the CDR3. V lost 1 base, J lost 2 bases, and 3 bases stayed unmatched. Germline V gene data show CDR1 as LGHNA and CDR2 as YSLEER. Written as DNA, the CDR3 is TGCGCCAGCAGCCAAGGGACAGGGGGCGCGACTAATGAAAAACTGTTTTTT. The encoded protein is CASSQGTGGATNEKLFF.

The genes are TRBV5-5 and TRBJ1-4; D not resolved. The CDR3 is 13 amino acids. V was cut by 4 bases and J by 8 bases, with 12 bases left in between. Germline V lookup: CDR1 SGHKS, CDR2 YYEKEE (reference sequence). The CDR3 here is CASSGRSGEKLFF. CDR3 nucleotides: TGTGCCAGCAGCGGCAGATCGGGGGAAAAACTGTTTTTT.

The rearrangement links TRBV20-1 to TRBJ1-3; 8 bases align to TRBD1. The CDR3 is made up of 15 amino acids. CDR1 and CDR2 from the germline V gene are DFQATT and SNEGSKA (reference sequence). V gave up 3 bases and J gave up 3 bases; unmatched junction bases: 7. CDR3 coding DNA: TGCAGTGCTAGTGGACAGGGAAGAGTTGGAAACACCATATATTTT. This codes for CSASGQGRVGNTIYF.

The V gene is TRBV7-3, the J gene TRBJ1-3; no reliable D call. V lost 5 bases and J 0 bases, leaving 11 bases between the germline ends. The CDR3 extends over 15 amino acids. The germline CDR1 and CDR2 sequences are SGHTA and FQGTGA. The CDR3 loop reads CASSPDGPSGNTIYF. As DNA, the CDR3 is TGTGCCAGCAGCCCCGACGGTCCCTCTGGAAACACCATATATTTT.

This clonotype has only a few counts. This chain links TRBV24-1 with TRBJ2-3, with a weak D call TRBD2 (6 bases). Trimming cost V 11 bases and J 1 base, with 12 bases left between them. The CDR3 runs 13 residues. CDR1 and CDR2 from the germline V gene are KGHDR and SFDVKD. CDR3 bases: TGTGCCATCGGAGGGGACCGCACAGATACGCAGTATTTT. Translating it yields CAIGGDRTDTQYF.

The V and J genes are TRBV7-9 and TRBJ1-2; D might be TRBD1 (6 bases). Germline CDR1 is SEHNR and CDR2 is FQNEAQ (reference sequence). Trimming stripped 4 bases from V and 7 bases from J, with 16 bases between. This CDR3 has 14 amino acids. CDR3: CASSSTGQSGGYTF. The CDR3 DNA reads TGTGCCAGCAGCTCCACCGGACAGTCCGGTGGCTACACCTTC.

This clonotype was seen a handful of times. The chain has TRBV7-3 and TRBJ2-2, with 13 bases fitting TRBD2. J gave up 1 base and V 3 bases, and 5 bases lay outside the gene matches. The CDR3 length is 18 residues. Germline loops: CDR1 SGHTA, CDR2 FQGTGA. Here the CDR3 DNA reads TGTGCCAGCAGCTTCCGGACTAGCGGGGGCCTGAACACCGGGGAGCTGTTTTTT. It translates to CASSFRTSGGLNTGELFF. Full variable domain (remainder filled in from reference TRBV7-3 and TRBJ2-2): GAGVSQTPSNKVTEKGKYVELRCDPISGHTALYWYRQSLGQGPEFLIYFQGTGAADDSGLPNDRFFAVRPEGSVSTLKIQRTERGDSAVYLCASSFRTSGGLNTGELFFGEGSRLTVL.

This clonotype came up a few times. This could be a read error, since a much larger clone is one nucleotide away. CDR3 loop: CASSLDPYGYTF. The DNA of the CDR3 is TGCGCCAGCAGCTTGGATCCCTATGGCTACACCTTC. V is TRBV5-1 and J is TRBJ1-2; D is unresolved. The V and J ends lost 0 bases and 4 bases respectively, with 4 bases between them. The CDR3 loop spans 12 amino acids. Germline loops: CDR1 SGHRS, CDR2 YFSETQ.

The genes are TRBV7-3 and TRBJ2-5; D gene uncertain. Trimming took off 2 bases at V and 5 bases at J, with 9 bases between the two ends. Germline loops: CDR1 SGHTA, CDR2 FQGTGA. The CDR3 has 13 residues. In nucleotides, the CDR3 is TGTGCCAGCAGCTTATCTAGTAGGGAGACCCAGTACTTC. Residues: CASSLSSRETQYF. Full variable domain (missing parts from reference TRBV7-3 and TRBJ2-5): GAGVSQTPSNKVTEKGKYVELRCDPISGHTALYWYRQSLGQGPEFLIYFQGTGAADDSGLPNDRFFAVRPEGSVSTLKIQRTERGDSAVYLCASSLSSRETQYFGPGTRLLVL.

The chain is built from TRBV7-3 and TRBJ2-7; 9 bases fit TRBD1. CDR3 length: 14 amino acids. Unmatched junction bases numbered 14, after V lost 5 bases and J lost 12 bases. In germline, CDR1 is SGHTA, CDR2 FQGTGA. This chain's CDR3 is CASSPSRDRVCRYF. The CDR3 DNA sequence: TGTGCCAGCAGCCCAAGCCGGGACAGGGTATGCCGGTACTTC.

This clonotype was observed a few times. This chain connects TRBV7-9 to TRBJ2-1; perhaps TRBD2 as D (5 bases). V shed 4 bases and J shed 5 bases, with 9 bases lying between them. The CDR3 extends over 13 amino acids. CDR1 is SEHNR and CDR2 is FQNEAQ in the germline V gene (reference sequence). CDR3 DNA: TGTGCCAGCAGCTGGTCGCGGGACAATGAGCAGTTCTTC. Its translation: CASSWSRDNEQFF.

This clonotype is medium-sized in the sample. This chain joins TRBV5-1 and TRBJ2-3, with 10 bases identical to TRBD2. The germline V gene has CDR1 SGHRS and CDR2 YFSETQ. The V and J ends lost 0 bases and 5 bases, in that order; junction bases with no gene match: 3. The CDR3 runs 15 residues. The CDR3 sequence: CASSLGASGGDTQYF. The CDR3 DNA sequence: TGCGCCAGCAGCTTGGGGGCTAGCGGGGGAGATACGCAGTATTTT.

J is TRBJ2-1 and V is TRBV7-8, with TRBD2 matching 9 bases. The CDR3 runs 12 residues. In germline, CDR1 is SGHVS, CDR2 FQNEAQ. V lost 4 bases to trimming and J lost 12 bases; unmatched junction nucleotides: 4. The CDR3 nucleotides read TGTGCCAGCAGCTCATTGACTAGCGGGCAGTTCTTC. This gives the protein CASSSLTSGQFF.

This clonotype has only a few counts. The rearrangement uses TRBV29-1 and TRBJ2-4; D unclear. The CDR3 loop spans 12 amino acids. Per the germline V gene, CDR1 is SQVTM and CDR2 is ANQGSEA. The V and J ends lost 1 base and 9 bases respectively, with 10 bases between them. DNA of the CDR3: TGCAGCGTTGAAGTCTCCCGAGGCATTCAGTACTTC. This encodes CSVEVSRGIQYF.

This clonotype has ten or more counts. The rearrangement uses TRBV20-1 and TRBJ1-1; the D is unclear. Trimming cost V 8 bases and J 1 base, with 11 bases left between them. This CDR3 comprises 12 residues. CDR1 and CDR2 from the germline V gene are DFQATT and SNEGSKA (reference sequence). CDR3 sequence (DNA): TGCAGTTTTTTGAGCCCGAACACTGAAGCTTTCTTT. Translated, it gives CSFLSPNTEAFF.

The V and J genes are TRBV4-1 and TRBJ1-6; TRBD1 matches 7 bases. The trim removed 4 bases at V and 0 bases at J, leaving 6 bases unmatched. CDR1 and CDR2 (germline): MGHRA, YSYEKL. CDR3 size: 17 residues. The CDR3 nucleotides read TGCGCCAGCAGCCCGGGACAGCAGAGCTCCTATAATTCACCCCTCCACTTT. Amino acid sequence: CASSPGQQSSYNSPLHF.

The CDR3 coding sequence is TGTGCCAGCAAAAAAAGGGGGGCTGGGGACACTGAAGCTTTCTTT. It yields the protein CASKKRGAGDTEAFF. This sequence joins TRBV6-1 and TRBJ1-1, with D tentatively TRBD1 (6 bases). Germline V lookup: CDR1 MNHNS, CDR2 SASEGT. The germline V and J ends were trimmed by 7 bases and 3 bases, with 18 bases remaining between them. There are 15 residues in the CDR3.

This clonotype occurred many times. This chain uses TRBV24-1 with TRBJ2-1; 8 bases are a match to TRBD2. The ends lost 1 base at V and 7 bases at J; junction bases unmatched: 5. The V gene's germline CDR1 is KGHDR and CDR2 SFDVKD. The CDR3 extends over 15 amino acids. The CDR3 sequence: CATSDFGTRENEQFF. The CDR3 nucleotides read TGTGCCACCAGTGATTTTGGGACTAGAGAGAATGAGCAGTTCTTC.